The 13 T cell receptor beta chains in this list originate from one sample, sequenced in a study of vaccination effects on CD4 cells after COVID-19. Sequencing was preceded by expansion of antigen-specific CD4+ T cells with viral peptide pools in the ViraFEST assay. An approximately 10-day culture period preceded the isolation of CD4+ T cells. Vaccine administered to participants consisted of two doses of either BNT162b2 or mRNA-1273. The protocol was immunoSEQ multiplex PCR, while the TCRdb copy is restricted to in-frame clones and leaves out a portion. Of 55,000 to 70,000 clones in the sample, roughly 76% were seen once. These TCRs' antigens remain unknown. Sequenced here: CD4+ T cells from PBMCs cultured with HCoV-OC43 spike peptides, sampled after COVID-19 vaccination. Subset denoted: HCoV-OC43 spike overlapping peptide pool stimulation. These receptors came from a human donor who received a COVID-19 vaccine.

This clone was detected only once. This chain links TRBV4-3 with TRBJ2-3; D unclear. Germline loops: CDR1 LGHNA, CDR2 YSLEER. V was trimmed by 1 base and J by 6 bases, leaving 14 bases between them. The CDR3 length is 15 residues. In DNA, the CDR3 is TGCGCCAGCAGCCAAGTTCTTAAGGGCCGCGATACGCAGTATTTT. It is translated as CASSQVLKGRDTQYF.

The CDR3 protein is CASSLTGTSGDTQYF. CDR3 DNA sequence: TGCGCCAGCAGCTTAACCGGGACTAGCGGGGATACGCAGTATTTT. The rearrangement links TRBV5-1 to TRBJ2-3, with 12 bases that match TRBD2. This CDR3 has 15 amino acids. V was clipped by 2 bases and J by 6 bases; unmatched bases: 4. CDR1 and CDR2 from the germline V gene are SGHRS and YFSETQ.

J is TRBJ2-1 and V is TRBV6-2 or TRBV6-3, with a possible D match to TRBD2 (7 bases). Germline-derived CDR1 and CDR2 are MNHEY and SVGEGT. This CDR3 contains 14 residues. With 6 bases removed from V and 7 bases from J, the gap between germline ends came to 16 bases. In DNA form, the CDR3 reads TGTGCCAGCAGCGAGGCGAGGGGGGGTAATGAGCAGTTCTTC. Its protein is CASSEARGGNEQFF.

The chain employs TRBV5-4 and TRBJ2-2, with D uncertain. The CDR3 spans 15 residues. V shed 0 bases and J shed 0 bases, with 6 bases lying between them. Germline V CDR1 and CDR2: SGHNT, YYREEE (reference sequence). In DNA form, the CDR3 reads TGTGCCAGCAGCTTGGGGCACCCGAACACCGGGGAGCTGTTTTTT. It translates to CASSLGHPNTGELFF.

The chain couples TRBV25-1 to TRBJ1-1; maybe TRBD1 (5 bases). V was shortened by 4 bases and J by 1 base, with 13 bases between the two germline ends. The CDR3 covers 15 residues. Per germline, CDR1 MGHDK and CDR2 SYGVNS. The CDR3 region has the DNA TGTGCCAGCAGTGGGGTACAAGGGGCGAACACTGAAGCTTTCTTT. Protein product: CASSGVQGANTEAFF.

CDR3: CASSYTGGNQPQHF. The CDR3 DNA reads TGTGCCAGCAGTTACACAGGGGGCAATCAGCCCCAGCATTTT. The chain has TRBV6-2 or TRBV6-3 and TRBJ1-5, with 7 bases lining up with TRBD1. Germline assignment: CDR1 MNHEY and CDR2 SVGEGT. The CDR3 totals 14 residues. V was pared by 2 bases and J by 2 bases, with 0 bases of the junction left unmatched.

The V call is TRBV6-4, the J call TRBJ2-3; TRBD2 matches 8 bases. CDR1 is MRHNA, CDR2 SNTAGT, per germline. With 4 bases clipped from V and 6 bases from J, the junction kept 6 bases outside the gene matches. The CDR3 loop spans 14 amino acids. The CDR3 nucleotides read TGTGCCAGCAGTGTCAGCGGGGGTCAGGATACGCAGTATTTT. This sequence encodes CASSVSGGQDTQYF.

J is TRBJ2-4 and V is TRBV18; D is perhaps TRBD2 (6 bases). The CDR3 sequence is 13 residues long. V was pared by 5 bases and J by 9 bases, with 14 bases between. The V gene's germline CDR1 is KGHSH and CDR2 LQKENI. This CDR3 reads CASSGDSNGIQYF. CDR3 DNA: TGTGCCAGCTCAGGGGACTCCAACGGCATTCAGTACTTC. The full variable domain, with the rest looked up from reference TRBV18 and TRBJ2-4, is NAGVMQNPRHLVRRRGQEARLRCSPMKGHSHVYWYRQLPEEGLKFMVYLQKENIIDESGMPKERFSAEFPKEGPSILRIQQVVRGDSAAYFCASSGDSNGIQYFGAGTRLSVL.

The V and J genes are TRBV6-5 and TRBJ2-2; tentatively, D is TRBD1 (6 bases). The CDR3 has 15 amino acids. With 6 bases removed from V and 0 bases from J, the gap between germline ends came to 11 bases. Germline CDR1 reads MNHEY; CDR2 reads SVGAGI. The chain's CDR3 is CASRPQGTNTGELFF. As DNA, the CDR3 is TGTGCCAGCAGACCACAGGGTACGAACACCGGGGAGCTGTTTTTT.

The gene calls are TRBV5-1 and TRBJ2-7; D might be TRBD2 (5 bases). Germline V gene sequence: CDR1 SGHRS, CDR2 YFSETQ. Trimming pared 2 bases from V and 3 bases from J, leaving 15 bases between. This CDR3 is 15 amino acids long. CDR3 sequence (DNA): TGCGCCAGCAGCTTAGGGAGCACCCTGAACTACGAGCAGTACGTC. It encodes CASSLGSTLNYEQYV.

This chain links TRBV27 with TRBJ2-3; D not certain. Looked up from germline, CDR1 is MNHEY and CDR2 is SMNVEV (reference sequence). The CDR3 sequence is 13 residues long. V shed 3 bases and J shed 3 bases, with 7 bases lying between them. The CDR3 DNA is TGTGCCAGCAGTTTGGCGCTGACAGATACGCAGTATTTT. Its protein product is CASSLALTDTQYF.

CDR3 in DNA: TGTGCCAGCAGTCACCGGGACAGGCCCTACGAGCAGTACGTC. Amino acid sequence: CASSHRDRPYEQYV. The gene calls are TRBV2 and TRBJ2-7; 8 bases are a match to TRBD1. The CDR3 sequence is 14 residues long. CDR1 and CDR2 from the germline V gene are SNHLY and FYNNEI. V trimming: 5 bases; J trimming: 2 bases; junction bases outside the gene matches: 5.

Concerning this clone: One end of the junction does not line up with germline, which may come from a read error. The chain employs TRBV5-1 and TRBJ1-1; 9 nucleotides align to TRBD1. CDR1 SGHRS and CDR2 YFSETQ come from the germline V gene. The CDR3 has 15 amino acids. The CDR3 nucleotides are TGCGCCAGCAGCAAACGGACAGGGGCAAACACTGAAACTTTCTTT. Its translation: CASSKRTGANTETFF. The full variable domain, rest sourced from reference TRBV5-1 and TRBJ1-1, is KAGVTQTPRYLIKTRGQQVTLSCSPISGHRSVSWYQQTPGQGLQFLFEYFSETQRNKGNFPGRFSGRQFSNSRSEMNVSTLELGDSALYLCASSKRTGANTETFFGQGTRLTVV.